This T cell receptor (beta chain) was sequenced during a study of early T cells in non-severe SARS-CoV-2 infection. This clonotype came up a few times. Its antigen is currently unknown. TCRdb called the 5' RACE reads again in MiXCR, with one record for every CDR3 protein. The sample has approximately 71,000 distinct CDR3 sequences, 9% to 15% seen once. General study results and limits: Reliance on VDJdb matching favored anti-spike CD8 responses; private and CD4 specificities were missed.

The sample consisted of whole blood. This clonotype was obtained from an adult who was a healthcare worker with PCR-confirmed SARS-CoV-2 infection or an uninfected control (not recorded which).

CDR3 amino acids: CASSLRVGTEAFF. The CDR3 DNA is TGTGCCAGCAGCCTCCGCGTGGGTACTGAAGCTTTCTTT. This chain uses TRBV11-2 with TRBJ1-1; D gene uncertain. The CDR3 spans 13 residues. Germline CDR1 SGHAT, CDR2 FQNNGV. The ends were cut back, 5 bases at V and 5 bases at J, with 12 bases in the middle. The whole variable domain, filled in from reference TRBV11-2 and TRBJ1-1, reads EAGVAQSPRYKIIEKRQSVAFWCNPISGHATLYWYQQILGQGPKLLIQFQNNGVVDDSQLPKDRFSAERLKGVDSTLKIQPAKLEDSAVYLCASSLRVGTEAFFGQGTRLTVV.